This is a list of T cell receptor beta chains from one sample in a study of PD-L1 blockade in urothelial cancer. Sequencing was performed with immunoSEQ multiplex PCR; in TCRdb, only in-frame clones are kept and a portion is missing. The top ten clones hold around 3.2% of a sample with 60,000 to 65,000 clones, approximately 81% of them seen once. The sample consisted of PBMCs, taken around atezolizumab (anti-PD-L1) treatment. The receptors derive from a man between 65 and 79 years old with urothelial cancer. Each CDR3 is given with its conserved first and last residue. D genes are given only for firm matches. Some rows have no size entry. The others give once, few or many, or a class for an expanded clone.

v_gene,abundance,d_gene,j_gene,CDR3aa,CDR3nt
TRBV30,few,-,TRBJ1-5,CAWETGLDQPQHF,TGTGCCTGGGAAACAGGGTTGGATCAGCCCCAGCATTTT
TRBV28,-,TRBD1,TRBJ1-2,CASSDKGAERGGYTF,TGTGCCAGCAGTGATAAGGGGGCGGAACGAGGTGGCTACACCTTC
TRBV30,-,-,TRBJ1-5,CAWSEPGYSNQPQHF,TGTGCCTGGAGTGAACCAGGATATAGCAATCAGCCCCAGCATTTT
TRBV19,-,TRBD1,TRBJ1-4,CASGQAANEKLFF,TGTGCCAGTGGACAGGCCGCTAATGAAAAACTGTTTTTT
TRBV5-8,-,-,TRBJ1-5,CASSWDTSVYQPQHF,TGTGCCAGCAGCTGGGACACCAGCGTTTATCAGCCCCAGCATTTT
TRBV7-9,once,-,TRBJ2-1,CASSLAWREENEQFF,TGTGCCAGCAGCTTAGCGTGGAGGGAGGAAAATGAGCAGTTCTTC
TRBV5-1,once,-,TRBJ2-3,CASSSYLDSTDTQYF,TGCGCCAGCAGCTCCTACCTAGACAGCACAGATACGCAGTATTTT
TRBV5-8,few,TRBD1,TRBJ1-1,CASSYRDRGAFF,TGTGCCAGCAGCTACCGGGACAGGGGTGCTTTCTTT
TRBV5-1,-,TRBD2,TRBJ2-7,CASSLPGLAGGWSYEQYF,TGCGCCAGCAGCCTCCCCGGACTAGCGGGTGGCTGGAGTTACGAGCAGTACTTC
TRBV5-6,-,-,TRBJ2-1,CASRPPARGRSYNEQFF,TGTGCCAGCAGACCTCCCGCTAGGGGGAGATCCTACAATGAGCAGTTCTTC
TRBV6-1,-,TRBD2,TRBJ2-1,CASIFGLAALNEQFF,TGTGCCAGCATCTTCGGACTAGCGGCGCTCAATGAGCAGTTCTTC
TRBV1,-,-,TRBJ2-2,CTSSLGLAGNTGELFF,TGCACCAGCAGCCTGGGACTAGCGGGGAACACCGGGGAGCTGTTTTTT
TRBV28,-,TRBD2,TRBJ2-7,CASKSSGRLRYEQYF,TGTGCCAGCAAAAGTAGCGGGAGGCTTCGGTACGAGCAGTACTTC
TRBV4-2,-,TRBD2,TRBJ2-4,CASSPRTSGDLDIQYF,TGTGCCAGCAGCCCCCGGACTAGCGGGGATTTGGACATTCAGTACTTC
TRBV5-1,-,TRBD2,TRBJ2-7,CASSSTSGSAYEQYF,TGCGCCAGCAGCTCCACTAGCGGGTCCGCCTACGAGCAGTACTTC
TRBV5-6,-,TRBD2,TRBJ2-1,CASSTLAGVSYNEQFF,TGTGCCAGCAGCACTTTAGCGGGAGTATCCTACAATGAGCAGTTCTTC
TRBV9,-,TRBD2,TRBJ2-5,CASSPGTSGRAQYF,TGTGCCAGCAGCCCAGGAACTAGCGGCCGGGCCCAGTACTTC
TRBV7-2,-,-,TRBJ2-5,CASSPGGVEQETQYF,TGTGCCAGCAGCCCCGGCGGAGTAGAACAAGAGACCCAGTACTTC
TRBV10-3,-,TRBD2,TRBJ2-1,CAISESGRTSGRLGNEQFF,TGTGCCATCAGTGAGTCTGGTAGAACTAGCGGGAGGCTGGGCAATGAGCAGTTCTTC
TRBV6-5,-,TRBD1,TRBJ2-7,CASQDRAEISYEQYF,TGTGCCAGCCAGGACAGGGCCGAAATCTCCTACGAGCAGTACTTC
TRBV21-1,-,-,TRBJ1-1,CASSPLGELNTEAFF,TGTGCCAGCAGCCCCCTCGGGGAATTGAACACTGAAGCTTTCTTT
TRBV6-6,-,-,TRBJ2-3,CASRFDSSTDTQYF,TGTGCCAGCAGGTTCGACAGCAGCACAGATACGCAGTATTTT
TRBV11-3,-,TRBD2,TRBJ2-1,CASSFSGSSYNEQFF,TGTGCCAGCAGCTTTAGCGGGAGCTCCTACAATGAGCAGTTCTTC
TRBV13,-,TRBD2,TRBJ2-1,CASSPRGRLAGIDEQFF,TGTGCCAGCAGCCCCCGGGGTCGACTAGCGGGAATCGATGAGCAGTTCTTC
TRBV10-3,-,TRBD1,TRBJ1-5,CAIGQDQPQHF,TGTGCCATCGGACAGGATCAGCCCCAGCATTTT